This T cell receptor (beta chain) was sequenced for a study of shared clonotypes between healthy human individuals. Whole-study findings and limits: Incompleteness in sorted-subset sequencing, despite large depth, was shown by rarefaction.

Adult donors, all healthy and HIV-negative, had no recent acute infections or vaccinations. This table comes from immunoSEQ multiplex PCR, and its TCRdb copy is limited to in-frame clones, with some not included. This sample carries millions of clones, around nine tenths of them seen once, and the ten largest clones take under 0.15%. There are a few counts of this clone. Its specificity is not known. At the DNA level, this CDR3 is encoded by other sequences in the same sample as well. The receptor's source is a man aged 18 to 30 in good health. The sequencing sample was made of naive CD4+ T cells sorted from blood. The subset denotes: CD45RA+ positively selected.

The CDR3 spells CASSLAGYSNQPQHF. The CDR3, as DNA: TGTGCCAGCAGCTTAGCAGGGTATAGCAATCAGCCCCAGCATTTT. The chain is built from TRBV7-9 and TRBJ1-5; D is unclear. The germline CDR1 and CDR2 sequences are SEHNR and FQNEAQ (reference sequence). There are 15 residues in the CDR3. Trimming took 0 bases from V and 0 from J, leaving 6 bases between them.